What follows describes a single T cell receptor beta chain. Its matching antigen is unknown. The data belong to a study of T cell responses to AZD1222 COVID-19 vaccine. The data were produced by immunoSEQ multiplex PCR, yet TCRdb's version contains in-frame clones alone and is incomplete. The sample holds 150,000 to 160,000 clones, roughly 90% seen once. The CDR3 extends over 15 amino acids. Germline assignment: CDR1 MGHDK and CDR2 SYGVNS. The V gene end was trimmed by 6 bases and the J gene end by 6 bases; junction bases not matched to a gene: 12. Study conclusions and caveats: At baseline, seropositivity was found in only a handful of AZD1222 recipients. Spike as a whole was targeted by vaccine-associated CD4 TCRs, dominant at 160-218 and 743-854. Donors in the cohort were predominantly white British and more often female, and clonal diversity was possibly underestimated.

Pooled together were second doses at about 4 or about 12 weeks. This rearrangement joins TRBV25-1 to TRBJ2-5, with 8 positions matching TRBD1. Sequenced material: peripheral blood, taken 28 days after the second AZD1222 dose. The receptor's source is an adult who received the AZD1222 COVID-19 vaccine. The CDR3 spells CASSEDREYTQTQYF. The CDR3 region has the DNA TGTGCCAGCAGCGAGGACAGGGAATATACTCAGACCCAGTACTTC. Full variable domain (outside the CDR3, taken from reference TRBV25-1 and TRBJ2-5): EADIYQTPRYLVIGTGKKITLECSQTMGHDKMYWYQQDPGMELHLIHYSYGVNSTEKGDLSSESTVSRIRTEHFPLTLESARPSHTSQYLCASSEDREYTQTQYFGPGTRLLVL.